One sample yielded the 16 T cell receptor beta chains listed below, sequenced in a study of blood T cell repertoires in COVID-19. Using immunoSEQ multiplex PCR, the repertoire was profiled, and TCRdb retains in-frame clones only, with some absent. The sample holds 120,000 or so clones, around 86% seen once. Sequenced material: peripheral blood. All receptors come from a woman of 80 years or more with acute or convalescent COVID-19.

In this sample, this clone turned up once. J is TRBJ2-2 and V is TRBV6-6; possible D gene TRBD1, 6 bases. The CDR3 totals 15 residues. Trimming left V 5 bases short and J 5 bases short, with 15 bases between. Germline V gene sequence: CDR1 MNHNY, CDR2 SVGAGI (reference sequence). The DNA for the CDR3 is TGTGCCAGCAGTCCACATAACAGGGCTACCGGGGAGCTGTTTTTT. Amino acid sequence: CASSPHNRATGELFF.

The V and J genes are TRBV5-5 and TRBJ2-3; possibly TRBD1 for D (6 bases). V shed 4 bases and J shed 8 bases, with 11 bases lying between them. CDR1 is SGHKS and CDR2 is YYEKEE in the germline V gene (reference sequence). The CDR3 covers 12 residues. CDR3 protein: CASSPRGGTQYF. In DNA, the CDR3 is TGTGCCAGCAGCCCCAGGGGCGGTACGCAGTATTTT.

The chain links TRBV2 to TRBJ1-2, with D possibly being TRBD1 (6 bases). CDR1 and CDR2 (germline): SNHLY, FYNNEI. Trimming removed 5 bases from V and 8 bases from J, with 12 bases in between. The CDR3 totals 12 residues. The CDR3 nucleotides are TGTGCCAGCAGTCTAGACAGGCAGGGCTACACCTTC. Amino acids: CASSLDRQGYTF.

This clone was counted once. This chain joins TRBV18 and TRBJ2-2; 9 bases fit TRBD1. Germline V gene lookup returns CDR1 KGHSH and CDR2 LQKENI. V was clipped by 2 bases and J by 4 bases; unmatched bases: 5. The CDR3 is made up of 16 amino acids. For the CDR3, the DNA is TGTGCCAGCTCACCAGGACAGGGGAGTGGCACCGGGGAGCTGTTTTTT. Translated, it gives CASSPGQGSGTGELFF.

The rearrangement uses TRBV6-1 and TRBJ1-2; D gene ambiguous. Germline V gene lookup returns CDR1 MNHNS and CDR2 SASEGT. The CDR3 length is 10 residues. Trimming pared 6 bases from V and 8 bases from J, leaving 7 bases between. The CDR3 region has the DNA TGTGCCAGCAGGAGTTGGGGCTACACCTTC. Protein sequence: CASRSWGYTF.

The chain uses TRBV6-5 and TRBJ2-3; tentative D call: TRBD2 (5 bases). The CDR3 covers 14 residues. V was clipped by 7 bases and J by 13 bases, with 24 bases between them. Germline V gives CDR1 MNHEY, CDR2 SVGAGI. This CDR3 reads CASTERASGRFEYF. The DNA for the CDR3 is TGTGCCAGCACCGAAAGGGCCAGCGGCCGTTTTGAGTATTTT.

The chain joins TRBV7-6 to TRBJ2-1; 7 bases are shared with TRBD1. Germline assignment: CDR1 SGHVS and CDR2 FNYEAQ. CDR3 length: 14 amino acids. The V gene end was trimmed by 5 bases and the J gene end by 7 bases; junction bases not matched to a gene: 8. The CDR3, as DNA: TGTGCCAGCAGCCACTTGACAGGGAAAAATGAGCAGTTCTTC. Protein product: CASSHLTGKNEQFF.

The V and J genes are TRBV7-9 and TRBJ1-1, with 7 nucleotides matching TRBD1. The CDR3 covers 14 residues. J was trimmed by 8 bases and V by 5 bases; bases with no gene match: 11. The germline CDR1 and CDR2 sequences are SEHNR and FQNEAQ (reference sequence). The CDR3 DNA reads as TGTGCCAGCAGCCCAGGATCAGGGGGGCGGGAAGCTTTCTTT. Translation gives CASSPGSGGREAFF.

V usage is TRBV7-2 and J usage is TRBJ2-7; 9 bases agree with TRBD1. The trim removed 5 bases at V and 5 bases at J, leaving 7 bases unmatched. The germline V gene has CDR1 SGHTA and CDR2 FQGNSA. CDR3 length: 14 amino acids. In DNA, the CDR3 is TGTGCCAGCAGCCTCAACAGGGGGCTAAACGAGCAGTACTTC. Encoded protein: CASSLNRGLNEQYF.

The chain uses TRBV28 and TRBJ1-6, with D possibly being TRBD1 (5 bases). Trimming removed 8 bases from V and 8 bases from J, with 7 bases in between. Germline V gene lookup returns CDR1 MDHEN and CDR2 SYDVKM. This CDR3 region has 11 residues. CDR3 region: CASGAHSPLHF. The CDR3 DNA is TGTGCCAGCGGGGCACATTCACCCCTCCACTTT.

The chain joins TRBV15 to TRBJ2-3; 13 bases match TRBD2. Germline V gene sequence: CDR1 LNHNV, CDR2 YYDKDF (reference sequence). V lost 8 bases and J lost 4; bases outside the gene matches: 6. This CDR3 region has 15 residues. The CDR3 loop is CATALGLAGADTQYF. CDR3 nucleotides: TGTGCCACCGCTCTAGGACTAGCGGGGGCAGATACGCAGTATTTT.

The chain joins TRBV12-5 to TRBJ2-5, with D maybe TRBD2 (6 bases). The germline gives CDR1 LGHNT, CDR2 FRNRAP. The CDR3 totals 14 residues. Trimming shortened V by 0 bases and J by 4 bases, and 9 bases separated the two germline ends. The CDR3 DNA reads TGTGCTAGTGGTTTGGTAGGAGGGCGAGAGACCCAGTACTTC. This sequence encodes CASGLVGGRETQYF.

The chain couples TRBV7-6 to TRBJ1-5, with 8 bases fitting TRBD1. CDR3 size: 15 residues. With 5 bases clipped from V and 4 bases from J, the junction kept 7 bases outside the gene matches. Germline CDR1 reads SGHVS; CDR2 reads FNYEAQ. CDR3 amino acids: CASSNGQGRNQPQHF. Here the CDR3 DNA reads TGTGCCAGCAGCAACGGACAGGGACGGAATCAGCCCCAGCATTTT.

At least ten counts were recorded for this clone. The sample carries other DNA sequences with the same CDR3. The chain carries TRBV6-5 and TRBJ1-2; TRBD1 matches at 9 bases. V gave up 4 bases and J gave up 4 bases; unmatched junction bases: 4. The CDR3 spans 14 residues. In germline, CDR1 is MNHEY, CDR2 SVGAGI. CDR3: CASSSGQGTYGYTF. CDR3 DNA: TGTGCCAGCAGTTCGGGACAGGGAACCTATGGCTACACCTTC.

CDR3 protein: CASSVGATDYYGYTF. As DNA, the CDR3 is TGTGCCAGCAGCGTGGGGGCCACGGACTACTATGGCTACACCTTC. This chain joins TRBV9 and TRBJ1-2; a possible D gene is TRBD1 (6 bases). The CDR3 totals 15 residues. Germline CDR1 reads SGDLS; CDR2 reads YYNGEE. The V end was cut by 2 bases, the J end by 3 bases, with 14 bases between. Variable domain in full (rest from reference TRBV9 and TRBJ1-2): DSGVTQTPKHLITATGQRVTLRCSPRSGDLSVYWYQQSLDQGLQFLIQYYNGEERAKGNILERFSAQQFPDLHSELNLSSLELGDSALYFCASSVGATDYYGYTFGSGTRLTVV.

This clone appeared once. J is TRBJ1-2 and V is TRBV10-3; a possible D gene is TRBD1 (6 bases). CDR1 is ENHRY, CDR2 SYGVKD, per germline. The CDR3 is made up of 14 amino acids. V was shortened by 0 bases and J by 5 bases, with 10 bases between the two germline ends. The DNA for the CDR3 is TGTGCCATCAGTGAGTCGACAGGAAAATATGGCTACACCTTC. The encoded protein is CAISESTGKYGYTF.